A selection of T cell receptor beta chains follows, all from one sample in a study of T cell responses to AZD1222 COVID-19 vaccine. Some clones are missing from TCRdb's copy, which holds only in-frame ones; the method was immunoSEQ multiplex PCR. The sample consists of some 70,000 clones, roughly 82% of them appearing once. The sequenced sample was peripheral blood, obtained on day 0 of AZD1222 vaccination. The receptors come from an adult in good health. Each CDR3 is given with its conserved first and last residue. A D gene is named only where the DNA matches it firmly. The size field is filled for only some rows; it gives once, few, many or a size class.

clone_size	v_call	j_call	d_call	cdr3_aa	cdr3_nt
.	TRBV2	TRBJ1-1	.	CASKSSNTEAFF	TGTGCCAGCAAATCCAGTAACACTGAAGCTTTCTTT
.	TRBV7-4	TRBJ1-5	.	CASSPGLGNQPQHF	TGTGCCAGCAGCCCAGGGCTTGGCAATCAGCCCCAGCATTTT
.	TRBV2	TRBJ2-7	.	CASSEGAAEQYF	TGTGCCAGCAGTGAAGGAGCGGCCGAGCAGTACTTC
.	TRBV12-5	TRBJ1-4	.	CASGLVRDEKLFF	TGTGCTAGTGGTTTGGTAAGGGACGAAAAACTGTTTTTT
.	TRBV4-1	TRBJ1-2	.	CASSQEAGFHYGYTF	TGCGCCAGCAGCCAAGAGGCAGGGTTCCACTATGGCTACACCTTC
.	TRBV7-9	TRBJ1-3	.	CASSSRGGARGSGNTIYF	TGTGCCAGCAGCTCAAGGGGGGGAGCCAGGGGCTCTGGAAACACCATATATTTT
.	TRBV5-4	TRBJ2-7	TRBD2	CASSFVAGGSYEQYF	TGTGCCAGCAGCTTCGTAGCGGGGGGCTCCTACGAGCAGTACTTC
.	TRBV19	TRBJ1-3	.	CASSTNQGTGNTIYF	TGTGCCAGTAGTACAAATCAGGGGACTGGAAACACCATATATTTT
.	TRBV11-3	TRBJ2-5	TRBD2	CASRPGGGETQYF	TGTGCCAGCAGACCGGGGGGTGGGGAGACCCAGTACTTC
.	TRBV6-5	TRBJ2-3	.	CASTLRASTDTQYF	TGTGCCAGCACCCTCCGAGCGAGCACAGATACGCAGTATTTT
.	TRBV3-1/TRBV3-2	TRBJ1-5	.	CASSLLSNQPQHF	TGTGCCAGCAGCCTATTGAGCAATCAGCCCCAGCATTTT
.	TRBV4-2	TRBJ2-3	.	CASSQPGRSDTQYF	TGTGCCAGCAGCCAGCCCGGCAGGTCAGATACGCAGTATTTT
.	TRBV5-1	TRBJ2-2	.	CASSREHPNTGELFF	TGCGCCAGCAGTCGGGAACATCCGAACACCGGGGAGCTGTTTTTT
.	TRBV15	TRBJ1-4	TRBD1	CATSRGQGNEKLFF	TGTGCCACCAGCAGAGGACAGGGGAATGAAAAACTGTTTTTT
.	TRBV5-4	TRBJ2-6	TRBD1	CASSPTLTGGSGANVLTF	TGTGCCAGCAGCCCTACCCTTACAGGGGGCAGTGGGGCCAACGTCCTGACTTTC
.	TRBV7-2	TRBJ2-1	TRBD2	CASSFRLAGANEQFF	TGTGCCAGCAGCTTCAGGCTAGCGGGGGCCAATGAGCAGTTCTTC
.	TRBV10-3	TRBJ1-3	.	CAISESIGSGNTIYF	TGTGCCATCAGTGAGTCGATTGGTTCTGGAAACACCATATATTTT
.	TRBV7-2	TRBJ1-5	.	CASSLVASNQPQHF	TGTGCCAGCAGCTTAGTGGCCAGCAATCAGCCCCAGCATTTT
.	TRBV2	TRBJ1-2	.	CASSETQANYGYTF	TGTGCCAGCAGTGAAACGCAGGCCAACTATGGCTACACCTTC
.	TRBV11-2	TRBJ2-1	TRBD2	CASSLWVGLAGDNEQFF	TGTGCCAGCAGCTTATGGGTTGGACTAGCGGGGGACAATGAGCAGTTCTTC
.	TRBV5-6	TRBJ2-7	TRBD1	CASSFGTGVHEQYF	TGTGCCAGCAGCTTCGGGACAGGGGTCCACGAGCAGTACTTC
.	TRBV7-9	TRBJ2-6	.	CASSPPGANVLTF	TGTGCCAGCAGCCCTCCTGGGGCCAACGTCCTGACTTTC
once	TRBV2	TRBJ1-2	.	CARKSPGGTGLHGYTF	TGTGCCAGGAAGTCACCCGGGGGAACAGGGCTCCATGGCTACACCTTC
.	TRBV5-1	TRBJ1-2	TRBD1	CASSFSQGTDGYTF	TGCGCCAGCAGCTTTTCACAGGGGACGGATGGCTACACCTTC
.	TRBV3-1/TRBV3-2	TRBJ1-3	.	CASSQETAAANTIYF	TGTGCCAGCAGCCAAGAGACAGCGGCCGCTAACACCATATATTTT
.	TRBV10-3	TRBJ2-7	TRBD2	CAISGLADPSYEQYF	TGTGCCATCAGTGGGCTAGCGGACCCTTCCTACGAGCAGTACTTC
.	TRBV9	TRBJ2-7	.	CASSETGTSEQYF	TGTGCCAGCAGCGAGACCGGGACTTCCGAGCAGTACTTC
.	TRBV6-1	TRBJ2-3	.	CASSEVGHSTDTQYF	TGTGCCAGCAGTGAAGTGGGACACAGCACAGATACGCAGTATTTT
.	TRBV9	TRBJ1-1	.	CASSVEDFTEAFF	TGTGCCAGCAGCGTAGAAGATTTCACTGAAGCTTTCTTT
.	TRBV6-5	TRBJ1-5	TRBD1	CASRTGDQPQHF	TGTGCCAGCCGGACAGGAGATCAGCCCCAGCATTTT
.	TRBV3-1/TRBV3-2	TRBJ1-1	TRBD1	CASSQRQGAHTEAFF	TGTGCCAGCAGCCAGAGACAGGGGGCGCACACTGAAGCTTTCTTT
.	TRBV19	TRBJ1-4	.	CASIRKTGHNEKLFF	TGTGCCAGTATTCGTAAGACAGGCCATAATGAAAAACTGTTTTTT
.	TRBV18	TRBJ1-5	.	CASSQGGKQPQHF	TGTGCCAGCTCACAGGGAGGCAAACAGCCCCAGCATTTT
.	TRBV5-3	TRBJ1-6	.	CARSLDIATSSYNSPLHF	TGTGCCAGAAGCTTGGACATAGCCACCAGCTCCTATAATTCACCCCTCCACTTT
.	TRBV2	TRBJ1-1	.	CASKQGEGTEAFF	TGTGCCAGCAAACAGGGAGAGGGCACTGAAGCTTTCTTT
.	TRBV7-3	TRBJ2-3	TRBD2	CASSSSGGTDTQYF	TGTGCCAGCAGCTCTAGCGGGGGCACAGATACGCAGTATTTT
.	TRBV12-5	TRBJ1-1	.	CASGLVLGGFTEAFF	TGTGCTAGTGGTTTGGTACTGGGGGGATTCACTGAAGCTTTCTTT
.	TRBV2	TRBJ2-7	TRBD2	CASSEALTSGGYEQYF	TGTGCCAGCAGTGAAGCGCTAACTAGCGGGGGATACGAGCAGTACTTC
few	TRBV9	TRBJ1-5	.	CASSVSDSSKPQHF	TGTGCCAGCAGCGTTTCCGACAGTTCGAAGCCCCAGCATTTT
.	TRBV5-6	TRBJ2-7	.	CASSLPGKSYEQYF	TGTGCCAGCAGCTTGCCGGGGAAGTCCTACGAGCAGTACTTC
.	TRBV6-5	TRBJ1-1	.	CASSYSRDTYNTEAFF	TGTGCCAGCAGTTACTCGAGGGACACCTACAACACTGAAGCTTTCTTT
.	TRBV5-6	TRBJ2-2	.	CASSLPLGLAGELFF	TGTGCCAGCAGCTTGCCACTGGGCCTGGCCGGGGAGCTGTTTTTT
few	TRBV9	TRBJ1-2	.	CASSVGGRVGGYTF	TGTGCCAGCAGCGTAGGAGGCAGGGTGGGAGGCTACACCTTC
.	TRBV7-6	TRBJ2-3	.	CASSLGGTTQYF	TGTGCCAGCAGCTTAGGAGGTACCACGCAGTATTTT
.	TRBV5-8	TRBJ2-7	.	CASSLRVGGIEQYF	TGTGCCAGCAGCTTGAGGGTGGGGGGCATCGAGCAGTACTTC
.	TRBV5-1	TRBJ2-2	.	CASSSYSGSPNTGELFF	TGCGCCAGCAGCTCCTATTCCGGGTCACCGAACACCGGGGAGCTGTTTTTT
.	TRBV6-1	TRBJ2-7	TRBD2	CASSDRLQTSGGSLREQYF	TGTGCCAGCAGTGACCGCTTACAGACTAGCGGGGGAAGCCTGAGGGAGCAGTACTTC
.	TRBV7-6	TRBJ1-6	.	CASSFRASSPLHF	TGTGCCAGCAGCTTCCGTGCCAGTTCACCCCTCCACTTT
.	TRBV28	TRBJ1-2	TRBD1	CASILGQGYGYTF	TGTGCCAGCATCCTAGGACAGGGCTATGGCTACACCTTC
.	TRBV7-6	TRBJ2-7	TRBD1	CASSSTGGFDEQYF	TGTGCCAGCAGTTCGACAGGGGGCTTCGACGAGCAGTACTTC
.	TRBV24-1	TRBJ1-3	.	CATSGWGDCTGNTIYF	TGTGCCACCAGTGGCTGGGGGGATTGCACTGGAAACACCATATATTTT
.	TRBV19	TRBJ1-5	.	CASSIVLYSNQPQHF	TGTGCCAGTAGTATAGTCCTGTATAGCAATCAGCCCCAGCATTTT
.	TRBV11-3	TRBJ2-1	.	CASSLRVGGYNEQFF	TGTGCCAGCAGCTTGAGGGTAGGCGGGTACAATGAGCAGTTCTTC
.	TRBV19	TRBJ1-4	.	CASRQPNEKLFF	TGTGCCAGTAGACAGCCTAATGAAAAACTGTTTTTT
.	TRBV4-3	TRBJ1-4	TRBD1	CASSQGDRGREKLFF	TGCGCCAGCAGCCAAGGTGACAGGGGGAGGGAAAAACTGTTTTTT
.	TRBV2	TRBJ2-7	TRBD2	CASRVGGTYEQYF	TGTGCCAGCAGGGTGGGGGGGACCTACGAGCAGTACTTC
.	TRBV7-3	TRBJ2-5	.	CASSMFGGETQYF	TGTGCCAGCAGCATGTTCGGTGGGGAGACCCAGTACTTC
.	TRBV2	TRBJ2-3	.	CASSEGQLTDTQYF	TGTGCCAGCAGTGAAGGGCAGCTCACAGATACGCAGTATTTT
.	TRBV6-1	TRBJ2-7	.	CASSEVDSRSYEQYF	TGTGCCAGCAGTGAAGTGGACAGCCGCTCCTACGAGCAGTACTTC
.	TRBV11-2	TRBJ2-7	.	CASSMFENSYEQYF	TGTGCCAGCAGCATGTTTGAGAACTCCTACGAGCAGTACTTC